This T cell receptor (beta chain) was obtained from a study of blood T cell repertoires in COVID-19. Looking at the study overall: The United States, Italy and Spain supplied acute and convalescent COVID-19 samples. PBMCs, B-cell-depleted T cells, or T cells provided the cDNA or gDNA that made up the material.

Unmatched junction bases numbered 3, after V lost 3 bases and J lost 1 base. The CDR3 consists of 15 residues. Germline CDR1 is SGHRS and CDR2 is YFSETQ. As handled by the study authors: Reference gene primer amplification yielded estimated nucleated cell counts. Sequencing used immunoSEQ multiplex PCR; TCRdb keeps in-frame clones, though not all of them. V and J calls and clone size are as listed in that table; D and trimming were resolved from the DNA. The table lists just over 95,000 clones, about 81% of them singletons, with roughly 4.1% in the top ten. The origin of this receptor is a man aged 60 to 69 with acute or convalescent COVID-19. The sequencing sample was made of peripheral blood. The rearrangement joins TRBV5-1 to TRBJ2-2; TRBD1 agrees at 7 bases. The CDR3 nucleotides are TGCGCCAGCAGCTACCGACAGGGGAACACCGGGGAGCTGTTTTTT. Amino acids: CASSYRQGNTGELFF. Looking up the rest from reference TRBV5-1 and TRBJ2-2 gives the full variable domain: KAGVTQTPRYLIKTRGQQVTLSCSPISGHRSVSWYQQTPGQGLQFLFEYFSETQRNKGNFPGRFSGRQFSNSRSEMNVSTLELGDSALYLCASSYRQGNTGELFFGEGSRLTVL.